This T cell receptor (beta chain) comes out of a study of T cells after yellow fever vaccination (dated by TCRdb to between 2018 and 2021). For the wider study: The SMART-Seq v4 Ultra Low Input RNA kit was used to prepare libraries from fractions with low cell numbers. Bulk PBMC replicates and cell subsets were isolated from blood drawn at multiple timepoints before and after both primary and secondary immunization. To follow T-cell clones before and after both primary and booster YFV17D yellow fever vaccination, bulk TCR alpha and beta repertoires underwent longitudinal sequencing. Two healthy male donors made up the cohort, one aged 18 to 30 years and the other aged 30 to 40 years. Beyond this particular receptor, the publication reports: After the booster, most of the clones that had expanded following primary vaccination were detected again (approximately 96% of CD4 and more than 85% of CD8), which suggests that memory was broadly maintained. FACS-sorted repertoires could contain abundant contaminating clonotypes from the bulk population, so computational filtering was required. The study included only a couple of donors, which limits how far the findings can be generalized. Compared with the primary T-cell response, the secondary T-cell response was faster but weaker, reaching its peak on day 5 rather than on day 15. A small fraction of clonotypes appeared in both the CD4 and CD8 compartments, likely as a result of convergent recombination.

The treatment or condition label corresponds to: live attenuated yellow fever vaccine strain. Two biological replicates of bulk PBMCs were collected at each blood-draw timepoint. A standard Ficoll-Paque protocol was used to isolate PBMCs from peripheral blood. RNA was extracted with TriZol from bulk PBMCs, CD4 and CD8 fractions, and dextramer-positive and dextramer-negative fractions. TCR cDNA was made using 5'RACE template switching, a step that added a universal primer site and unique molecular identifiers. cDNA synthesis was primed from both the TCR alpha and TCR beta constant segments. Library amplification involved two PCR steps, and the second step added sample barcodes and sequencing adapters. Sequencing of the libraries was done on either Illumina HiSeq 2500 (2x100 bp) or NovaSeq (2x150 bp). The study's own analysis went as follows. MIGEC was used to demultiplex reads and collapse the reads into UMI consensus sequences, and MiXCR was used for V(D)J alignment. Vaccine-responding clonotypes were defined with edgeR using replicate PBMC samples, requiring FDR below 0.01 and a log2 fold change above 5 up to day 15. Each bulk clonotype received a CD4 or CD8 identity based on whether the sequenced CD4 or CD8 repertoire contained that clonotype at higher abundance. Through fastp at Q25 and MiXCR, TCRdb rebuilt clones from the public reads, retaining in-frame beta chains. Duplicate CDR3 protein sequences are folded into a single record with the most common DNA and genes. What appears here as the V and J calls and clone size reflects TCRdb's work, not the paper's. The table for this sample lists hundreds of thousands of distinct CDR3 sequences; about a fifth of them were counted only once. The top ten clones comprise 14% of the sample.

As concerns this clonotype: Its antigen is currently not known. Base qualities are not provided; no much larger clone lies one nucleotide away.

This TCR derives from a man between 25 and 39 years old who received the YFV17D yellow fever vaccine. The sample in question was PBMCs, obtained 15 days after the yellow fever booster vaccination.

The DNA sequence is TGTGCCAGCAGCCTAGGCCCAGCGGGAGTAGGCAATGAGCAGTTCTTC. Its translation is CASSLGPAGVGNEQFF. The chain is assembled from TRBV7-2 and TRBJ2-1, with 8 central nucleotides matching TRBD2. From a lookup of the germline V gene, CDR1 and CDR2 are SGHTA and FQGNSA. From cysteine to phenylalanine, the CDR3 is 16 amino acids long. Of the read, only the CDR3 DNA is kept; its 48 bases are in frame from base 1. Compared with germline, V lacks 5 bases and J lacks 6 bases; bases without a gene match: 12. The reference TRBV7-2 and TRBJ2-1 proteins fill in what lies around the CDR3, so the full variable domain reads GAGVSQSPSNKVTEKGKDVELRCDPISGHTALYWYRQSLGQGLEFLIYFQGNSAPDKSGLPSDRFSAERTGGSVSTLTIQRTQQEDSAVYLCASSLGPAGVGNEQFFGPGTRLTVL.